The TCR beta chain under discussion was sequenced for a study of T cell responses to AZD1222 COVID-19 vaccine. With 0 bases removed from V and 0 bases from J, the gap between germline ends came to 7 bases. CDR1 is SGHNT, CDR2 YYREEE, per germline (reference sequence). CDR3 size: 15 residues. Method: immunoSEQ multiplex PCR; TCRdb's copy keeps in-frame clones and lacks some. The profile shows around 100,000 clones, approximately 84% of them singletons. General observations from the study: Clonal diversity was possibly underestimated, and white British individuals and females predominated among donors. Vaccine-associated CD4 TCRs ranged over spike, dominating at 160-218 and 743-854.

As concerns this clone: The antigen is undetermined.

The sample in question was peripheral blood, obtained on day 0 of AZD1222 vaccination. The TCR originated in an adult in good health. The V gene is TRBV5-4, the J gene TRBJ1-3; D remains unclear. Here the CDR3 reads CASSLDPASGNTIYF. In DNA, the CDR3 is TGTGCCAGCAGCTTGGACCCAGCCTCTGGAAACACCATATATTTT.